This T cell receptor (beta chain) was identified in a study of identifying expanded T cells in peripheral blood. Study-wide results and caveats: Clone count variance between roughly 2-week samples rose with total template count. Over two and four weeks, about 16 and 20 clones changed, versus around 1.3 between replicates.

Healthy donors had no documented immune events, such as infections, while sampled. Notes on this clone: Its antigen is as yet unknown.

The CDR3 loop spans 16 amino acids. V lost 3 bases to trimming and J lost 1 base, with 16 bases between them. Germline CDR1 is SGHVS and CDR2 is FQNEAQ. Some clones are missing from TCRdb's copy, which holds only in-frame ones; the method was immunoSEQ multiplex PCR. Here the sample spans approximately 90,000 clones, roughly 90% being singletons. What was sequenced was blood. This sequence originates from a person between 18 and 69 years old in good health. The gene calls are TRBV7-8 and TRBJ2-7; D is possibly TRBD2 (6 bases). The CDR3 nucleotides read TGTGCCAGCAGCTTGTGGGACTTTTCCACATCCTACGAGCAGTACTTC. It codes for CASSLWDFSTSYEQYF.